This T cell receptor beta chain was profiled in a study of blood T cell repertoires in COVID-19. Trimming at V came to 0 bases and at J to 3 bases, leaving 7 bases not matched to a gene. Germline V gene lookup returns CDR1 SNHLY and CDR2 FYNNEI. This CDR3 has 17 residues. Recruitment covered about 25 US areas and drew participants whose ages spanned roughly 18 to 100 years. In the authors' workflow: Researchers report that nucleated cell counts were estimated from reference gene primer amplification. Only in-frame clones appear in the TCRdb table, and some are missing; sequencing was by immunoSEQ multiplex PCR. V, J and clone size are taken as reported in that table, and D and trimming were inferred from the DNA itself. The sample includes roughly 330,000 clones, 80% to 90% seen only once; the top ten take less than 5.5%.

The sequence was collected from a man aged 25-45 years who had recovered from COVID-19. The sample comprised PBMCs or T cells enriched from blood (not recorded which). The chain uses TRBV2 and TRBJ2-2; 7 nucleotides line up with TRBD2. The CDR3: CASSEAGKGGDTGELFF. The CDR3 DNA sequence: TGTGCCAGCAGTGAAGCGGGAAAGGGAGGGGACACCGGGGAGCTGTTTTTT. Filled out from reference TRBV2 and TRBJ2-2, the complete variable domain reads EPEVTQTPSHQVTQMGQEVILRCVPISNHLYFYWYRQILGQKVEFLVSFYNNEISEKSEIFDDQFSVERPDGSNFTLKIRSTKLEDSAMYFCASSEAGKGGDTGELFFGEGSRLTVL.